This is a list of T cell receptor beta chains from one sample in a study of human T cells and chemical hapten exposure. One entry per CDR3 protein, called by TCRdb with MiXCR from the RACE reads. Altogether a few hundred thousand distinct CDR3 sequences are present, about 4.4% being singletons, with the ten largest covering over 2%. The specimen was whole blood, collected in connection with sensitization to the hapten diphenylcyclopropenone (DPC). These receptors were obtained from a woman in her 50s with alopecia areata. Some clones in this sample may be carry-over from other donors' samples. Each CDR3 is given with its conserved first and last residue. D genes are given only for firm matches. Not every row has a clone size; where given, it reads once, few, many or a size class.

clone_size: NA
d_call: NA
v_call: TRBV12-3/TRBV12-4
j_call: TRBJ1-5
cdr3_aa: CASSLSREGSQPQHF
cdr3_nt: TGTGCCAGCAGTTTGTCCAGGGAGGGGAGTCAGCCCCAGCATTTT

clone_size: many
d_call: NA
v_call: TRBV5-1
j_call: TRBJ1-2
cdr3_aa: CASSWSEGPYGYTF
cdr3_nt: TGCGCCAGCAGCTGGTCGGAAGGGCCCTATGGCTACACCTTC

clone_size: many
d_call: NA
v_call: TRBV5-1
j_call: TRBJ2-3
cdr3_aa: CASNKGRETDTQYF
cdr3_nt: TGCGCCAGCAATAAGGGGCGTGAAACAGATACGCAGTATTTT

clone_size: many
d_call: NA
v_call: TRBV20-1
j_call: TRBJ1-1
cdr3_aa: CSARKPPGNTEAFF
cdr3_nt: TGCAGTGCTAGAAAACCCCCTGGGAACACTGAAGCTTTCTTT

clone_size: NA
d_call: NA
v_call: TRBV10-3
j_call: TRBJ1-5
cdr3_aa: CAISELRGGQPQHF
cdr3_nt: TGTGCCATCAGTGAGTTGAGGGGGGGACAGCCCCAGCATTTT

clone_size: many
d_call: TRBD1
v_call: TRBV2
j_call: TRBJ2-7
cdr3_aa: CALSGTGLSYEQYF
cdr3_nt: TGTGCCCTCTCTGGGACAGGGCTCTCCTACGAGCAGTACTTC

clone_size: many
d_call: NA
v_call: TRBV27
j_call: TRBJ2-1
cdr3_aa: CASSFGGRDEQFF
cdr3_nt: TGTGCCAGCAGTTTCGGGGGGCGGGATGAGCAGTTCTTC

clone_size: many
d_call: NA
v_call: TRBV2
j_call: TRBJ1-1
cdr3_aa: CASTRGTGLGAFF
cdr3_nt: TGTGCCAGCACACGGGGAACAGGACTCGGAGCTTTCTTT

clone_size: few
d_call: TRBD1
v_call: TRBV29-1
j_call: TRBJ2-7
cdr3_aa: CSVEAGTAYEQYF
cdr3_nt: TGCAGCGTTGAAGCCGGGACAGCGTACGAGCAGTACTTC

clone_size: many
d_call: TRBD2
v_call: TRBV18
j_call: TRBJ2-1
cdr3_aa: CASSPVGGGSSYNEQFF
cdr3_nt: TGTGCCAGCTCACCAGTTGGCGGGGGGAGCTCCTACAATGAGCAGTTCTTC

clone_size: many
d_call: NA
v_call: TRBV9
j_call: TRBJ2-3
cdr3_aa: CASSLPETYTDTQYF
cdr3_nt: TGTGCCAGCAGCCTCCCCGAGACCTACACAGATACGCAGTATTTT

clone_size: many
d_call: TRBD2
v_call: TRBV29-1
j_call: TRBJ2-7
cdr3_aa: CSVGGGTTTYEQYF
cdr3_nt: TGCAGCGTCGGGGGAGGGACTACTACCTACGAGCAGTACTTC

clone_size: few
d_call: TRBD1
v_call: TRBV18
j_call: TRBJ1-5
cdr3_aa: CASSPGAGRGNQPQHF
cdr3_nt: TGTGCCAGCTCACCGGGGGCGGGCAGGGGGAATCAGCCCCAGCATTTT

clone_size: once
d_call: NA
v_call: TRBV20-1
j_call: TRBJ1-6
cdr3_aa: CSARDGRGHYNSPLHF
cdr3_nt: TGCAGTGCTAGAGATGGAAGGGGTCACTATAATTCACCCCTCCACTTT

clone_size: few
d_call: NA
v_call: TRBV20-1
j_call: TRBJ2-7
cdr3_aa: CSARDRDLLYEQYF
cdr3_nt: TGCAGTGCTAGAGATCGCGACTTGTTATACGAGCAGTACTTC

clone_size: many
d_call: NA
v_call: TRBV12-3/TRBV12-4
j_call: TRBJ2-1
cdr3_aa: CASNLHTDEQFF
cdr3_nt: TGTGCCAGCAACCTCCACACTGATGAGCAGTTCTTC

clone_size: many
d_call: NA
v_call: TRBV6-6
j_call: TRBJ2-7
cdr3_aa: CASRSQGRGEQYF
cdr3_nt: TGTGCCAGCAGATCTCAGGGACGGGGCGAGCAGTACTTC

clone_size: NA
d_call: NA
v_call: TRBV5-1
j_call: TRBJ1-6
cdr3_aa: CASSAGMGESPLHF
cdr3_nt: TGCGCCAGCAGCGCCGGAATGGGGGAATCACCCCTCCACTTT

clone_size: NA
d_call: NA
v_call: TRBV15
j_call: TRBJ2-2
cdr3_aa: CATSRGADRGSGELFF
cdr3_nt: TGTGCCACCAGCAGAGGGGCTGACAGAGGATCCGGGGAGCTGTTTTTT

clone_size: NA
d_call: NA
v_call: TRBV20-1
j_call: TRBJ2-1
cdr3_aa: CSPTRSVGEQFF
cdr3_nt: TGCAGTCCAACTAGGTCGGTCGGTGAGCAGTTCTTC

clone_size: many
d_call: NA
v_call: TRBV6-5
j_call: TRBJ2-2
cdr3_aa: CASSPPGGTITGELFF
cdr3_nt: TGTGCCAGCAGTCCCCCTGGGGGGACGATCACCGGGGAGCTGTTTTTT

clone_size: few
d_call: NA
v_call: TRBV7-9
j_call: TRBJ1-2
cdr3_aa: CASSLGSSGGYTF
cdr3_nt: TGTGCCAGCAGCTTAGGAAGTTCTGGCGGCTACACCTTC

clone_size: many
d_call: NA
v_call: TRBV20-1
j_call: TRBJ1-1
cdr3_aa: CSARWGGGTEAFF
cdr3_nt: TGCAGTGCTAGGTGGGGAGGGGGCACTGAAGCTTTCTTT

clone_size: many
d_call: NA
v_call: TRBV7-2
j_call: TRBJ2-5
cdr3_aa: CASNRRRGETQYF
cdr3_nt: TGTGCCAGCAACCGGAGGAGGGGTGAGACCCAGTACTTC

clone_size: many
d_call: NA
v_call: TRBV10-3
j_call: TRBJ2-3
cdr3_aa: CAISESGGTDTDTQYF
cdr3_nt: TGTGCCATCAGTGAGTCTGGGGGGACAGACACAGATACGCAGTATTTT

clone_size: few
d_call: NA
v_call: TRBV18
j_call: TRBJ1-1
cdr3_aa: CASSPPDVAIEAFF
cdr3_nt: TGTGCCAGCTCACCACCAGATGTAGCTATTGAAGCTTTCTTT

clone_size: few
d_call: NA
v_call: TRBV6-6
j_call: TRBJ1-2
cdr3_aa: CASSPEGTRKDYTF
cdr3_nt: TGTGCCAGCAGTCCGGAAGGGACAAGAAAGGACTACACCTTC

clone_size: NA
d_call: NA
v_call: TRBV12-3/TRBV12-4
j_call: TRBJ2-5
cdr3_aa: CASSLTGPPETQYF
cdr3_nt: TGTGCCAGCAGTCTCACAGGGCCCCCAGAGACCCAGTACTTC

clone_size: few
d_call: NA
v_call: TRBV12-3/TRBV12-4
j_call: TRBJ2-4
cdr3_aa: CASTSGGPLAKNIQYF
cdr3_nt: TGTGCCAGCACTTCCGGGGGACCCTTAGCCAAAAACATTCAGTACTTC

clone_size: NA
d_call: NA
v_call: TRBV2
j_call: TRBJ2-2
cdr3_aa: CASSPGHSNTGELFF
cdr3_nt: TGTGCCAGCAGCCCGGGACACTCGAACACCGGGGAGCTGTTTTTT

clone_size: many
d_call: TRBD1
v_call: TRBV18
j_call: TRBJ1-1
cdr3_aa: CASSPYRGIMNTEAFF
cdr3_nt: TGTGCCAGCTCACCATACAGGGGGATAATGAACACTGAAGCTTTCTTT

clone_size: NA
d_call: NA
v_call: TRBV20-1
j_call: TRBJ1-1
cdr3_aa: CSASPLTGLTEAFF
cdr3_nt: TGCAGTGCTAGCCCACTTACAGGTCTCACTGAAGCTTTCTTT

clone_size: few
d_call: NA
v_call: TRBV5-1
j_call: TRBJ2-7
cdr3_aa: CASSLWTQNAYEQYF
cdr3_nt: TGCGCCAGCAGCTTATGGACTCAAAATGCCTACGAGCAGTACTTC

clone_size: few
d_call: TRBD1
v_call: TRBV7-2
j_call: TRBJ2-6
cdr3_aa: CASSLGTGGLGANVLTF
cdr3_nt: TGTGCCAGCAGCTTAGGGACAGGGGGCTTAGGGGCCAACGTCCTGACTTTC

clone_size: NA
d_call: NA
v_call: TRBV28
j_call: TRBJ1-1
cdr3_aa: CASSFPGREAFF
cdr3_nt: TGTGCCAGCAGTTTTCCGGGCAGAGAAGCTTTCTTT

clone_size: many
d_call: NA
v_call: TRBV29-1
j_call: TRBJ2-3
cdr3_aa: CSVGGVDTQYF
cdr3_nt: TGCAGCGTTGGGGGGGTGGATACGCAGTATTTT

clone_size: few
d_call: NA
v_call: TRBV2
j_call: TRBJ1-6
cdr3_aa: CASSGTDEPLHF
cdr3_nt: TGTGCCAGCAGTGGGACCGACGAGCCCCTCCACTTT

clone_size: few
d_call: NA
v_call: TRBV6-1
j_call: TRBJ1-1
cdr3_aa: CASSEEFPAFF
cdr3_nt: TGTGCCAGCAGTGAAGAGTTTCCAGCTTTCTTT

clone_size: few
d_call: NA
v_call: TRBV15
j_call: TRBJ1-4
cdr3_aa: CATSSRWGTNEKLFF
cdr3_nt: TGTGCCACCAGCAGTCGGTGGGGAACTAATGAAAAACTGTTTTTT

clone_size: many
d_call: NA
v_call: TRBV12-3/TRBV12-4
j_call: TRBJ2-1
cdr3_aa: CASGPNDEQFF
cdr3_nt: TGTGCCAGTGGGCCAAACGATGAGCAGTTCTTC

clone_size: many
d_call: NA
v_call: TRBV4-3
j_call: TRBJ1-2
cdr3_aa: CASSPTRPGDYGYTF
cdr3_nt: TGCGCCAGCAGCCCGACTAGGCCAGGAGACTATGGCTACACCTTC

clone_size: many
d_call: NA
v_call: TRBV18
j_call: TRBJ1-6
cdr3_aa: CASSRGGSPLHF
cdr3_nt: TGTGCCAGCTCACGTGGAGGATCACCCCTCCACTTT

clone_size: NA
d_call: NA
v_call: TRBV24-1
j_call: TRBJ2-2
cdr3_aa: CATSEPGVTGELFF
cdr3_nt: TGTGCCACCAGTGAGCCAGGGGTCACCGGGGAGCTGTTTTTT

clone_size: many
d_call: NA
v_call: TRBV12-3/TRBV12-4
j_call: TRBJ1-2
cdr3_aa: CASSASGANYGYTF
cdr3_nt: TGTGCCAGCAGTGCTTCAGGGGCAAACTATGGCTACACCTTC

clone_size: many
d_call: TRBD1
v_call: TRBV12-3/TRBV12-4
j_call: TRBJ1-6
cdr3_aa: CASSPRTGYNSPLHF
cdr3_nt: TGTGCCAGCAGTCCCCGGACAGGGTATAATTCACCCCTCCACTTT

clone_size: few
d_call: NA
v_call: TRBV14
j_call: TRBJ2-1
cdr3_aa: CASSHLATGPNEQFF
cdr3_nt: TGTGCCAGCAGCCACCTAGCTACAGGGCCCAATGAGCAGTTCTTC

clone_size: many
d_call: NA
v_call: TRBV7-8
j_call: TRBJ2-2
cdr3_aa: CASNPGGAPNTGELFF
cdr3_nt: TGTGCCAGCAACCCAGGTGGGGCCCCGAACACCGGGGAGCTGTTTTTT

clone_size: many
d_call: NA
v_call: TRBV3-1
j_call: TRBJ2-4
cdr3_aa: CASSQGVGTETIQYF
cdr3_nt: TGTGCCAGCAGCCAAGGGGTAGGGACCGAAACAATTCAGTACTTC

clone_size: NA
d_call: NA
v_call: TRBV10-3
j_call: TRBJ2-5
cdr3_aa: CAIRGVLEETQYF
cdr3_nt: TGTGCCATAAGAGGGGTTTTAGAAGAGACCCAGTACTTC

clone_size: many
d_call: NA
v_call: TRBV27
j_call: TRBJ1-5
cdr3_aa: CASSLSGAGLGQPQHF
cdr3_nt: TGTGCCAGCAGTTTATCTGGGGCGGGGCTGGGGCAGCCCCAGCATTTT

clone_size: NA
d_call: TRBD1
v_call: TRBV4-3
j_call: TRBJ1-2
cdr3_aa: CASSHASHIDRGDGYTF
cdr3_nt: TGCGCCAGCAGCCATGCGTCCCATATCGACAGGGGCGATGGCTACACCTTC

clone_size: few
d_call: TRBD2
v_call: TRBV7-2
j_call: TRBJ2-3
cdr3_aa: CASSQRGGSGDTQYF
cdr3_nt: TGTGCCAGCAGCCAAAGGGGCGGGAGTGGAGATACGCAGTATTTT

clone_size: many
d_call: TRBD2
v_call: TRBV20-1
j_call: TRBJ2-2
cdr3_aa: CSARKAGYTGELFF
cdr3_nt: TGCAGTGCTAGAAAAGCGGGGTACACCGGGGAGCTGTTTTTT

clone_size: NA
d_call: TRBD1
v_call: TRBV9
j_call: TRBJ1-2
cdr3_aa: CASSAQGAVYGYTF
cdr3_nt: TGTGCCAGCAGCGCGCAGGGGGCGGTCTATGGCTACACCTTC

clone_size: NA
d_call: NA
v_call: TRBV7-3
j_call: TRBJ2-3
cdr3_aa: CASSFRGTADTQYF
cdr3_nt: TGTGCCAGCAGCTTTCGGGGGACCGCAGATACGCAGTATTTT

clone_size: few
d_call: TRBD1
v_call: TRBV5-5
j_call: TRBJ2-5
cdr3_aa: CASREVLTGARGETQYF
cdr3_nt: TGTGCCAGCAGGGAAGTATTAACAGGGGCGAGAGGGGAGACCCAGTACTTC

clone_size: few
d_call: NA
v_call: TRBV4-3
j_call: TRBJ1-6
cdr3_aa: CASSQDRGSGLSSYNSPLHF
cdr3_nt: TGCGCCAGCAGCCAAGATCGTGGGTCAGGGCTTAGCTCCTATAATTCACCCCTCCACTTT